A single sample gave rise to the 21 T cell receptor beta chains below, sequenced in a study of cytomegalovirus exposure and HLA in healthy donors. In the PCR, 60 Vbeta and 13 Jbeta primers were used. Only in-frame clones appear in the TCRdb table, and some are missing; sequencing was by immunoSEQ multiplex PCR. The sample yields roughly 180,000 clones, around 80% seen once. Sequenced sample: PBMCs. These receptors were taken from a woman between 45 and 60 years old in good health and CMV-seropositive.

Only a few counts were recorded for this clone. The V gene is TRBV11-2, the J gene TRBJ2-5, with TRBD2 matching over 9 bases. The junction had 6 bases not matched to a gene; V was cut back by 0 bases and J by 1 base. The CDR3 consists of 17 residues. Germline lookup yields CDR1 SGHAT and CDR2 FQNNGV. The CDR3: CASSLDRQRGAQETQYF. CDR3 in DNA: TGTGCCAGCAGCTTAGATCGTCAGCGGGGGGCCCAAGAGACCCAGTACTTC.

The chain is built from TRBV5-1 and TRBJ2-4, with TRBD1 identical over 7 bases. The V and J ends lost 4 bases and 1 base, in that order; junction bases with no gene match: 8. CDR3 length: 16 amino acids. The germline gives CDR1 SGHRS, CDR2 YFSETQ. The CDR3: CASSQGVQGAKNIQYF. The CDR3 DNA is TGCGCCAGCAGCCAAGGAGTACAGGGGGCCAAAAACATTCAGTACTTC.

The chain combines TRBV4-2 with TRBJ1-3, with TRBD1 as a possible D gene (5 bases). The ends were cut back, 0 bases at V and 3 bases at J, with 9 bases in the middle. The CDR3 length is 15 residues. The germline V gene has CDR1 LGHNA and CDR2 YNFKEQ. This chain's CDR3 is CASSQDTGDGNTIYF. The CDR3 region has the DNA TGTGCCAGCAGCCAAGACACGGGGGATGGAAACACCATATATTTT.

This chain uses TRBV4-3 with TRBJ2-2; 12 bases match TRBD2. This CDR3 comprises 17 residues. The V segment lost 0 bases and the J segment 8 bases; nucleotides outside the gene matches: 7. CDR1 and CDR2 (germline): LGHNA, YSLEER. This CDR3 is CASSQEPSGGVGGELFF. The CDR3 bases are TGCGCCAGCAGCCAAGAGCCTAGCGGGGGGGTAGGTGGGGAGCTGTTTTTT.

This clone has more than one count but fewer than ten. This chain connects TRBV6-1 to TRBJ1-6; possibly TRBD1 for D (5 bases). The V and J ends lost 1 base and 10 bases respectively, with 8 bases between them. Germline lookup yields CDR1 MNHNS and CDR2 SASEGT. This CDR3 region has 13 residues. DNA for the CDR3: TGTGCCAGCAGTGAAGGACAGAGATCACCCCTCCACTTT. Translated, it gives CASSEGQRSPLHF.

This clone was counted a few times. The chain carries TRBV5-6 and TRBJ2-1, with TRBD2 matching 14 bases. There are 13 residues in the CDR3. Germline V CDR1 and CDR2: SGHDT, YYEEEE. Losses at the gene ends were 2 bases for V and 13 bases for J; bases not matched to a gene: 2. The CDR3 region is CASSLGLAGGQFF. CDR3 bases: TGTGCCAGCAGCTTAGGACTAGCGGGAGGTCAGTTCTTC.

The chain carries TRBV7-3 and TRBJ2-2, with a possible D match to TRBD2 (6 bases). The germline V gene encodes CDR1 SGHTA and CDR2 FQGTGA. The CDR3 contains 16 residues. Trimming removed 5 bases from V and 0 bases from J, with 13 bases in between. DNA of the CDR3: TGTGCCAGCAGCCCGTACGGGAGACCGAACACCGGGGAGCTGTTTTTT. Residues: CASSPYGRPNTGELFF.

V usage is TRBV5-1 and J usage is TRBJ2-2, with D hard to call. CDR1 is SGHRS and CDR2 is YFSETQ in the germline V gene. Between the trimmed V and J ends, which lost 1 base and 3 bases, there was a span of 10 bases. There are 15 residues in the CDR3. The CDR3 sequence is CASSLTVSDTGELFF. The DNA for the CDR3 is TGCGCCAGCAGCTTGACAGTGTCGGACACCGGGGAGCTGTTTTTT.

This rearrangement joins TRBV19 to TRBJ1-2; the match to TRBD1 covers 7 bases. Germline V gene sequence: CDR1 LNHDA, CDR2 SQIVND (reference sequence). CDR3 length equals 13 residues. V gave up 8 bases and J gave up 4 bases; unmatched junction bases: 7. The CDR3 DNA reads TGTGCCAGTGAAGACAGGGTGGGCTATGGCTACACCTTC. Translation gives CASEDRVGYGYTF. Full variable domain (missing parts from reference TRBV19 and TRBJ1-2): DGGITQSPKYLFRKEGQNVTLSCEQNLNHDAMYWYRQDPGQGLRLIYYSQIVNDFQKGDIAEGYSVSREKKESFPLTVTSAQKNPTAFYLCASEDRVGYGYTFGSGTRLTVV.

This clone was observed a handful of times. In the same sample, other DNA sequences code for this CDR3. The chain couples TRBV5-1 to TRBJ1-1; no reliable D call. In germline, CDR1 is SGHRS, CDR2 YFSETQ. The CDR3 sequence is 14 residues long. Trimming cost V 4 bases and J 0 bases, with 10 bases left between them. This chain's CDR3 is CASSPGDMNTEAFF. CDR3 nucleotides: TGCGCCAGCAGCCCCGGAGATATGAACACTGAAGCTTTCTTT.

The gene calls are TRBV5-1 and TRBJ2-4, with 9 bases matching TRBD1. The V and J ends lost 4 bases and 8 bases, in that order; junction bases with no gene match: 10. The germline CDR1 and CDR2 sequences are SGHRS and YFSETQ. The CDR3 loop spans 15 amino acids. As DNA, the CDR3 is TGCGCCAGCAGCGTACGGACAGGGGAGGGGGACATTCAGTACTTC. Translation gives CASSVRTGEGDIQYF.

This sequence joins TRBV10-1 and TRBJ2-5; D ambiguous. The CDR3 spans 15 residues. The V end lost 8 bases, the J end lost 0 bases, and 16 bases lay between the germline ends. CDR1 WNHNN and CDR2 SYGVQD come from the germline V gene (reference sequence). The CDR3: CASRERSQYQETQYF. DNA for the CDR3: TGCGCCAGCCGAGAGCGATCCCAGTACCAAGAGACCCAGTACTTC.

The chain couples TRBV2 to TRBJ2-1, with TRBD2 as a possible D gene (5 bases). Per germline, CDR1 SNHLY and CDR2 FYNNEI. V was trimmed by 3 bases and J by 2 bases, leaving 11 bases between them. The CDR3 extends over 15 amino acids. The CDR3: CASSDEGEPYNEQFF. The DNA of the CDR3 is TGTGCCAGCAGTGACGAGGGAGAACCCTACAATGAGCAGTTCTTC. The complete variable domain, with remaining parts taken from reference TRBV2 and TRBJ2-1, reads EPEVTQTPSHQVTQMGQEVILRCVPISNHLYFYWYRQILGQKVEFLVSFYNNEISEKSEIFDDQFSVERPDGSNFTLKIRSTKLEDSAMYFCASSDEGEPYNEQFFGPGTRLTVL.

The sample holds one count of this clone. CDR3 nucleotide sequence: TGTGCCAGCAGGAGACCACCCCCGGGGGATACGCAGTATTTT. Its translation: CASRRPPPGDTQYF. This chain links TRBV27 with TRBJ2-3, with a weak D call TRBD2 (5 bases). The CDR3 is 14 amino acids. The V end was cut by 6 bases, the J end by 6 bases, with 16 bases between. CDR1 is MNHEY, CDR2 SMNVEV, per germline (reference sequence).

The V call is TRBV28, the J call TRBJ1-4; D is possibly TRBD1 (6 bases). Trimming shortened V by 5 bases and J by 1 base, and 8 bases separated the two germline ends. The CDR3 is made up of 14 amino acids. Germline lookup yields CDR1 MDHEN and CDR2 SYDVKM. CDR3 in amino acids: CASSKQGTNEKLFF. CDR3 DNA sequence: TGTGCCAGCAGTAAACAGGGAACTAATGAAAAACTGTTTTTT.

This chain links TRBV28 with TRBJ2-5, with 7 positions matching TRBD2. CDR1 is MDHEN and CDR2 is SYDVKM in the germline V gene. J was trimmed by 3 bases and V by 4 bases; bases with no gene match: 5. This CDR3 has 14 residues. CDR3 protein: CASSWPSGKETQYF. CDR3 nucleotides: TGTGCCAGCAGTTGGCCTAGCGGAAAAGAGACCCAGTACTTC.

The CDR3 loop is CSVSSENTDTQYF. CDR3 nucleotides: TGCAGCGTGTCTAGCGAAAATACAGATACGCAGTATTTT. The rearrangement joins TRBV29-1 to TRBJ2-3; D is perhaps TRBD2 (6 bases). In germline, CDR1 is SQVTM, CDR2 ANQGSEA. The ends were cut back, 6 bases at V and 3 bases at J, with 13 bases in the middle. The CDR3 has 13 amino acids.

The chain employs TRBV7-9 and TRBJ1-3; no definite D call. CDR3 size: 14 residues. Trimming pared 1 base from V and 2 bases from J, leaving 6 bases between. Per germline, CDR1 SEHNR and CDR2 FQNEAQ (reference sequence). The CDR3 bases are TGTGCCAGCAGCTTAGGAACAGCTGGAAACACCATATATTTT. This gives the protein CASSLGTAGNTIYF.

This chain connects TRBV5-1 to TRBJ2-2, with D maybe TRBD2 (6 bases). Trimming cost V 4 bases and J 3 bases, with 16 bases left between them. Germline CDR1 SGHRS, CDR2 YFSETQ. This CDR3 is 16 amino acids long. In DNA, the CDR3 is TGCGCCAGCAGCACCGGGGACTGGGGATACACCGGGGAGCTGTTTTTT. Translation gives CASSTGDWGYTGELFF.

CDR3 residues: CASPNPHGGELFF. CDR3 DNA: TGTGCCAGCCCTAACCCCCACGGAGGCGAGCTGTTTTTT. This chain joins TRBV7-8 and TRBJ2-2, with D possibly being TRBD2 (5 bases). The CDR3 covers 13 residues. Per the germline V gene, CDR1 is SGHVS and CDR2 is FQNEAQ. Between the trimmed V and J ends, which lost 8 bases and 11 bases, there was a span of 18 bases.

Remarks on this clone: At one end, the junction sequence differs from germline, possibly due to a read error. The chain links TRBV7-9 to TRBJ2-3; TRBD2 matches 9 bases. Germline V CDR1 and CDR2: SEHNR, FQNEAQ (reference sequence). The CDR3 has 17 residues. The CDR3 loop reads CVSSLISAGGYAHTQYF. The DNA for the CDR3 is TGTGTCAGCAGCTTAATTTCAGCGGGAGGTTATGCACATACGCAGTATTTT. The full variable domain, its missing parts supplied by reference TRBV7-9 and TRBJ2-3, is DTGVSQNPRHKITKRGQNVTFRCDPISEHNRLYWYRQTLGQGPEFLTYFQNEAQLEKSRLLSDRFSAERPKGSFSTLEIQRTEQGDSAMYLCVSSLISAGGYAHTQYFGPGTRLTVL.